The 21 T cell receptor beta chains in this list originate from one sample, sequenced in a study of cytomegalovirus exposure and HLA in healthy donors. Primers: 60 Vbeta forward and 13 Jbeta reverse. Generated by immunoSEQ multiplex PCR, the TCRdb table keeps only in-frame clones and is missing some. The sample has about 140,000 clones; roughly 77% are singletons. Sequencing was carried out using PBMCs. These receptors were taken from a woman aged 25 to 39 in good health and CMV-seronegative.

This rearrangement joins TRBV28 to TRBJ2-5; D is perhaps TRBD1 (6 bases). V was clipped by 10 bases and J by 3 bases, with 15 bases between them. Germline CDR1 reads MDHEN; CDR2 reads SYDVKM. CDR3 length equals 13 residues. CDR3 residues: CAIVDGTKETQYF. As DNA, the CDR3 is TGTGCCATCGTGGATGGGACAAAAGAGACCCAGTACTTC.

V gene TRBV6-1 combines with J gene TRBJ2-1, with 7 bases that match TRBD2. The CDR3 runs to 16 residues. Trimming at V came to 1 base and at J to 6 bases, leaving 9 bases not matched to a gene. Germline CDR1 MNHNS, CDR2 SASEGT. The CDR3 here is CASSEVVTSRVNEQFF. CDR3 nucleotides: TGTGCCAGCAGTGAAGTTGTGACTAGCAGAGTCAATGAGCAGTTCTTC.

This rearrangement joins TRBV6-1 to TRBJ2-1; 9 nucleotides line up with TRBD1. V gave up 6 bases and J gave up 8 bases; unmatched junction bases: 8. CDR3 length: 14 residues. CDR1 MNHNS and CDR2 SASEGT come from the germline V gene. CDR3 sequence (DNA): TGTGCCAGCAGCTTGGGACAGGGTCTCGATGAGCAGTTCTTC. Translating it yields CASSLGQGLDEQFF.

The CDR3 is CASTPGLAGVGSYNEQFF. The CDR3 DNA sequence: TGTGCCAGCACCCCGGGACTAGCGGGAGTCGGGTCCTACAATGAGCAGTTCTTC. J is TRBJ2-1 and V is TRBV11-2, with 14 bases lining up with TRBD2. CDR3 length: 18 amino acids. The ends lost 7 bases at V and 1 base at J; junction bases unmatched: 9. The germline gives CDR1 SGHAT, CDR2 FQNNGV.

The chain carries TRBV27 and TRBJ2-3; 11 nucleotides match TRBD2. In germline, CDR1 is MNHEY, CDR2 SMNVEV (reference sequence). J lost 1 base, V lost 6 bases, and 3 bases had no gene match. The CDR3 is 15 residues long. The CDR3 protein is CASRPGLAGTDTQYF. The CDR3 coding sequence is TGTGCCAGCAGACCGGGACTAGCGGGCACAGATACGCAGTATTTT.

This clone was counted a few times. J is TRBJ2-5 and V is TRBV9, with D maybe TRBD1 (5 bases). The germline CDR1 and CDR2 sequences are SGDLS and YYNGEE. The germline V and J ends were trimmed by 2 bases and 5 bases, with 13 bases remaining between them. The CDR3 is 14 amino acids. The CDR3 sequence is CASSVSHQGETQYF. The CDR3 region has the DNA TGTGCCAGCAGCGTCAGCCACCAGGGCGAGACCCAGTACTTC.

This sequence joins TRBV7-2 and TRBJ2-7; no clear D gene. Germline V CDR1 and CDR2: SGHTA, FQGNSA. The CDR3 consists of 13 residues. Between the trimmed V and J ends, which lost 1 base and 0 bases, there was a span of 4 bases. The chain's CDR3 is CASSLGASYEQYV. DNA for the CDR3: TGTGCCAGCAGCTTAGGGGCCTCCTACGAGCAGTACGTC.

This clone was seen only a few times. This chain links TRBV13 with TRBJ2-1, with TRBD2 matching 16 bases. The J segment lost 8 bases and the V segment lost 0 bases, leaving 16 bases of the junction unmatched. In germline, CDR1 is PRHDT, CDR2 FYEKMQ (reference sequence). This CDR3 contains 21 residues. The CDR3 spells CASSLGLGGLAGGNLKYEQFF. In DNA, the CDR3 is TGTGCCAGCAGCTTAGGCCTGGGGGGACTAGCGGGGGGGAACTTGAAGTATGAGCAGTTCTTC.

This rearrangement joins TRBV9 to TRBJ2-5; 11 bases align to TRBD1. Germline V gene lookup returns CDR1 SGDLS and CDR2 YYNGEE. With V trimmed by 2 bases and J by 5 bases, 5 bases remained unmatched. The CDR3 has 15 residues. CDR3 bases: TGTGCCAGCAGCGTCGGGACAGGGGGTTGGGAGACCCAGTACTTC. Translation gives CASSVGTGGWETQYF.

The V gene is TRBV4-1, the J gene TRBJ2-3; D might be TRBD2 (7 bases). Germline V gene sequence: CDR1 MGHRA, CDR2 YSYEKL. This CDR3 spans 15 amino acids. V dropped 4 bases and J dropped 6 bases, with 17 bases sitting between them. The CDR3 loop is CASSLPGRGMDTQYF. The CDR3 region has the DNA TGCGCCAGCAGCCTCCCTGGGAGGGGGATGGATACGCAGTATTTT.

J is TRBJ1-2 and V is TRBV28; D possibly corresponds to TRBD1 (6 bases). CDR1 and CDR2 from the germline V gene are MDHEN and SYDVKM. The CDR3 totals 15 residues. With 5 bases removed from V and 4 bases from J, the gap between germline ends came to 17 bases. CDR3 sequence reads: CASSHGQPPGYGYTF. CDR3 in DNA: TGTGCCAGCAGTCATGGACAGCCCCCGGGCTATGGCTACACCTTC.

The chain employs TRBV30 and TRBJ2-4; TRBD2 might be the D (7 bases). This CDR3 contains 14 residues. Germline V gene data show CDR1 as GTSNPN and CDR2 as SVGIG (reference sequence). The V and J ends lost 2 bases and 7 bases respectively, with 15 bases between them. CDR3 amino acids: CAWSKGGGWNIQYF. The CDR3 DNA reads TGTGCCTGGAGTAAGGGAGGGGGTTGGAACATTCAGTACTTC.

This clone has more than one count but fewer than ten. V gene TRBV5-5 combines with J gene TRBJ2-3; 8 bases agree with TRBD2. V lost 1 base, J lost 5 bases, and 6 bases stayed unmatched. Germline V gives CDR1 SGHKS, CDR2 YYEKEE (reference sequence). The CDR3 consists of 15 residues. The CDR3 spells CASSLFRGGQDTQYF. The CDR3 DNA is TGTGCCAGCAGCTTGTTTCGCGGGGGGCAAGATACGCAGTATTTT.

The chain combines TRBV5-1 with TRBJ2-3; TRBD1 matches at 9 bases. Looked up from germline, CDR1 is SGHRS and CDR2 is YFSETQ. V shed 2 bases, J shed 3 bases, and the junction held 4 bases outside the gene matches. This CDR3 contains 15 residues. DNA for the CDR3: TGCGCCAGCAGCTTACAGGGGGCAGGAACAGATACGCAGTATTTT. Translating it yields CASSLQGAGTDTQYF.

The chain has TRBV11-2 and TRBJ1-5, with a possible D match to TRBD1 (5 bases). Germline CDR1 reads SGHAT; CDR2 reads FQNNGV. The germline V and J ends were trimmed by 4 bases and 7 bases, with 14 bases remaining between them. This CDR3 is built from 14 residues. This CDR3 is CASSWDFAGQPQHF. CDR3 bases: TGTGCCAGCAGCTGGGACTTTGCTGGCCAGCCCCAGCATTTT.

The chain carries TRBV7-9 and TRBJ1-4; TRBD1 matches at 7 bases. The CDR3 spans 14 residues. CDR1 is SEHNR and CDR2 is FQNEAQ in the germline V gene (reference sequence). V trimming: 1 base; J trimming: 5 bases; junction bases outside the gene matches: 1. The CDR3 DNA is TGTGCCAGCAGCTTAGACAGGGGAAATGAAAAACTGTTTTTT. Its protein product is CASSLDRGNEKLFF.

This clone has only a few counts. The chain links TRBV2 to TRBJ2-7, with TRBD1 identical over 7 bases. Germline assignment: CDR1 SNHLY and CDR2 FYNNEI. The ends lost 6 bases at V and 2 bases at J; junction bases unmatched: 4. The CDR3 is 13 amino acids. The CDR3 region has the DNA TGTGCCAGCAGCTTACAGGGGACCTACGAGCAGTACTTC. Translation: CASSLQGTYEQYF.

This clone has only one observation. The chain is built from TRBV5-1 and TRBJ2-6; the D is unclear. The germline gives CDR1 SGHRS, CDR2 YFSETQ. V dropped 2 bases and J dropped 0 bases, with 9 bases sitting between them. This CDR3 is built from 16 residues. CDR3: CASSLGSDSGANVLTF. DNA of the CDR3: TGCGCCAGCAGCTTAGGCAGCGACTCTGGGGCCAACGTCCTGACTTTC.

The gene calls are TRBV19 and TRBJ2-2, with 8 nucleotides matching TRBD1. Germline V gives CDR1 LNHDA, CDR2 SQIVND (reference sequence). This CDR3 region has 16 residues. Unmatched junction bases numbered 11, after V lost 7 bases and J lost 4 bases. CDR3 residues: CASTLTRTGFTGELFF. DNA of the CDR3: TGTGCCAGTACCCTTACACGGACAGGGTTCACCGGGGAGCTGTTTTTT.

This clone was picked up one time. As DNA, the CDR3 is TGTGCCAGCTCACCCGTAGCGGGAGGGTACAATGAGCAGTTCTTC. Translated, it gives CASSPVAGGYNEQFF. The chain combines TRBV18 with TRBJ2-1; TRBD2 matches at 11 bases. Germline V gives CDR1 KGHSH, CDR2 LQKENI. The length of the CDR3 is 15 residues. The J segment lost 4 bases and the V segment lost 3 bases, leaving 2 bases of the junction unmatched.

The chain joins TRBV19 to TRBJ1-3; no firm D call. CDR3 length: 14 residues. V was clipped by 4 bases and J by 0 bases, with 7 bases between them. CDR1 and CDR2 (germline): LNHDA, SQIVND (reference sequence). CDR3 nucleotide sequence: TGTGCCAGTAGTACGGGAATCTCTGGAAACACCATATATTTT. This encodes CASSTGISGNTIYF. Full variable domain (missing parts from reference TRBV19 and TRBJ1-3): DGGITQSPKYLFRKEGQNVTLSCEQNLNHDAMYWYRQDPGQGLRLIYYSQIVNDFQKGDIAEGYSVSREKKESFPLTVTSAQKNPTAFYLCASSTGISGNTIYFGEGSWLTVV.